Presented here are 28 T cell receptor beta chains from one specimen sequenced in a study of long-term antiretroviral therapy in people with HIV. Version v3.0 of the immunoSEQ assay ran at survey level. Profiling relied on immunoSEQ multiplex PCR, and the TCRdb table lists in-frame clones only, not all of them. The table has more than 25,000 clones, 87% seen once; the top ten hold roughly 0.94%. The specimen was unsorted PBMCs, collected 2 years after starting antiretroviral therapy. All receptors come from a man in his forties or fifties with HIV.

CDR3 region: CASSSTGPNQPQHF. The CDR3 nucleotides are TGTGCCAGCAGTTCAACAGGGCCCAATCAGCCCCAGCATTTT. The chain employs TRBV27 and TRBJ1-5; TRBD1 might be the D (6 bases). The CDR3 spans 14 residues. CDR1 MNHEY and CDR2 SMNVEV come from the germline V gene (reference sequence). V lost 4 bases and J lost 3, with 10 bases in between.

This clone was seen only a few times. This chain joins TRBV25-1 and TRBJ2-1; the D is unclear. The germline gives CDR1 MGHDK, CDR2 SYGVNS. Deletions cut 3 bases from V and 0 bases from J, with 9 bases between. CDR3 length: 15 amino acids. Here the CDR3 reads CASSETVLSYNEQFF. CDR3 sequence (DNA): TGTGCCAGCAGTGAGACTGTGCTCTCCTACAATGAGCAGTTCTTC.

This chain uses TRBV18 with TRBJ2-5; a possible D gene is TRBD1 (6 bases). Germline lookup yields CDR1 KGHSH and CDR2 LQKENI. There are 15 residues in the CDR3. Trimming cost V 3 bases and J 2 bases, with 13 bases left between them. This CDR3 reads CASSPTWDKQETQYF. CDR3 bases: TGTGCCAGCTCACCTACCTGGGACAAACAAGAGACCCAGTACTTC.

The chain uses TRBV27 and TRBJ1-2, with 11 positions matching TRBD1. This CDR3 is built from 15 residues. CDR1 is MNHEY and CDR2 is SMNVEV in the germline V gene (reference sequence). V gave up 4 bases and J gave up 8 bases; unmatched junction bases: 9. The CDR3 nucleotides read TGTGCCAGCAGTTCTGATGGACAGGGGGCTGGGGGCTACACCTTC. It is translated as CASSSDGQGAGGYTF.

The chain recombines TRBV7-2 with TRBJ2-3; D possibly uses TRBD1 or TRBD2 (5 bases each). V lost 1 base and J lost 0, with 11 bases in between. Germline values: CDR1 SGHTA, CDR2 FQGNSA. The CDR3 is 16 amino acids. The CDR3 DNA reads TGTGCCAGCAGCTTAGTTGGGGGATTGAGCACAGATACGCAGTATTTT. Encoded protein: CASSLVGGLSTDTQYF. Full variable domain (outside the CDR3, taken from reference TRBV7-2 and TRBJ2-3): GAGVSQSPSNKVTEKGKDVELRCDPISGHTALYWYRQSLGQGLEFLIYFQGNSAPDKSGLPSDRFSAERTGGSVSTLTIQRTQQEDSAVYLCASSLVGGLSTDTQYFGPGTRLTVL.

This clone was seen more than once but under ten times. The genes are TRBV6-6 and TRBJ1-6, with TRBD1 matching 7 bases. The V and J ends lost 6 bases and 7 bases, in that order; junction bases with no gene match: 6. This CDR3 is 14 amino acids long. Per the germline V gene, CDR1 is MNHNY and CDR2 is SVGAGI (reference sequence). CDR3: CASSHTGDNSPLHF. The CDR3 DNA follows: TGTGCCAGCAGCCACACAGGGGACAATTCACCCCTCCACTTT.

CDR3 sequence reads: CASSVGSNYGYTF. For the CDR3, the DNA is TGTGCCAGCAGTGTAGGTTCTAACTATGGCTACACCTTC. This chain links TRBV25-1 with TRBJ1-2; D call uncertain. CDR3 length equals 13 residues. V was trimmed by 4 bases and J by 0 bases, leaving 6 bases between them. CDR1 MGHDK and CDR2 SYGVNS come from the germline V gene.

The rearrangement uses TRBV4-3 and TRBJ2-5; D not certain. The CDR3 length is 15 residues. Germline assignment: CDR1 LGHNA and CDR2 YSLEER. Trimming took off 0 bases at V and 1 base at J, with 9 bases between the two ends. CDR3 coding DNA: TGCGCCAGCAGCCAAGACACAGTAGCCCAAGAGACCCAGTACTTC. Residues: CASSQDTVAQETQYF.

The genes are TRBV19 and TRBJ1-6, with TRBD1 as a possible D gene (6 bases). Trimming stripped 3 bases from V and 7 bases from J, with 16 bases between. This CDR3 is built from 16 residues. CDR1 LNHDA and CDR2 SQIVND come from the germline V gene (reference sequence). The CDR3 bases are TGTGCCAGTAGTATCGGGGGGCGCCAGAGAAATTCACCCCTCCACTTT. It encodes CASSIGGRQRNSPLHF.

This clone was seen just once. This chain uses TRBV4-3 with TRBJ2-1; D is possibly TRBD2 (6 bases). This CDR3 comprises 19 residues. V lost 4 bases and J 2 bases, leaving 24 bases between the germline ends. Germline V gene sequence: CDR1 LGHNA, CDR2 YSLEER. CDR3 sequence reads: CASSRRGPLVAVAYNEQFF. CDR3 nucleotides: TGCGCCAGCAGCCGAAGGGGTCCTCTTGTAGCGGTCGCCTACAATGAGCAGTTCTTC.

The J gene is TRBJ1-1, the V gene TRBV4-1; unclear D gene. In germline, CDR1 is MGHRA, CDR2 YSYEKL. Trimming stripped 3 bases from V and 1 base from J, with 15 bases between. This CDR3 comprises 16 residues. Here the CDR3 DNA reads TGCGCCAGCAGCCACGGTTTCCGGGTTTCGAACACTGAAGCTTTCTTT. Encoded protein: CASSHGFRVSNTEAFF.

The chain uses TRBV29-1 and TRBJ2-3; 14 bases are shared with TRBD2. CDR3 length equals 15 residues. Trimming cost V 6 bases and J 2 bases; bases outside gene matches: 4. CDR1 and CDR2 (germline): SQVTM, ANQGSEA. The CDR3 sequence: CSVRTSGGSTDTQYF. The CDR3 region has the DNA TGCAGCGTCAGGACTAGCGGGGGGTCCACAGATACGCAGTATTTT.

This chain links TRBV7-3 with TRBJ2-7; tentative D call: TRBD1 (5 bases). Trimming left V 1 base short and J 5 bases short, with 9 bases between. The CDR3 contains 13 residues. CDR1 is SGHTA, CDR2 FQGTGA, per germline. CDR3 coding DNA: TGTGCCAGCAGCTTAAGGCAGGACAACGAGCAGTACTTC. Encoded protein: CASSLRQDNEQYF. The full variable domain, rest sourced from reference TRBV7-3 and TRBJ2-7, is GAGVSQTPSNKVTEKGKYVELRCDPISGHTALYWYRQSLGQGPEFLIYFQGTGAADDSGLPNDRFFAVRPEGSVSTLKIQRTERGDSAVYLCASSLRQDNEQYFGPGTRLTVT.

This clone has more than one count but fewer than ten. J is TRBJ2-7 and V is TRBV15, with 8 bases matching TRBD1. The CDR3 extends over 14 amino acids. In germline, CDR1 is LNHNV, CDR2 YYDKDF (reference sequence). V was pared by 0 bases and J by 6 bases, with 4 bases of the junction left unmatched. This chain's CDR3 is CATSRDGQGGEQYF. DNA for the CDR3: TGTGCCACCAGCAGAGATGGACAGGGAGGCGAGCAGTACTTC.

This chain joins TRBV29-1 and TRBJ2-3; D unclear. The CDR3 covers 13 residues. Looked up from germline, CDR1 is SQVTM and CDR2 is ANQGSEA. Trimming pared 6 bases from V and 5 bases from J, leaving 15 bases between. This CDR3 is CSVPGRWEDTQYF. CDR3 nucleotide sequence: TGCAGCGTCCCGGGTCGGTGGGAAGATACGCAGTATTTT.

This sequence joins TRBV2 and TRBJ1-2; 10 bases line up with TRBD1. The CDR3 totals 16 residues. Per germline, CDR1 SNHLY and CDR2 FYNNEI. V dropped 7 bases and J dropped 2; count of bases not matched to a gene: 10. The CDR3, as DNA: TGTGCCAGCACCGAGACAGGGGGCCTTACCAACTATGGCTACACCTTC. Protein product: CASTETGGLTNYGYTF.

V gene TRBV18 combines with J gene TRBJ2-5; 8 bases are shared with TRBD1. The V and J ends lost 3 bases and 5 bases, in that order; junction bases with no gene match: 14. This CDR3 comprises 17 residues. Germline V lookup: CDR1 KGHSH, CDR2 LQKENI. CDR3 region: CASSPDLATGGVETQYF. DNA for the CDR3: TGTGCCAGCTCACCCGACTTGGCTACAGGGGGTGTTGAGACCCAGTACTTC.

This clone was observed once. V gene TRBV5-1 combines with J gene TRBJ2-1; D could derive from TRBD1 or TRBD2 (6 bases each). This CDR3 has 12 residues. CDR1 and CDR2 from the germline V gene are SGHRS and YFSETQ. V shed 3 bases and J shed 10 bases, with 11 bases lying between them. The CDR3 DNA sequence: TGCGCCAGCAGCTGGGGGGCGGGAGAGCAGTTCTTC. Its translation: CASSWGAGEQFF.

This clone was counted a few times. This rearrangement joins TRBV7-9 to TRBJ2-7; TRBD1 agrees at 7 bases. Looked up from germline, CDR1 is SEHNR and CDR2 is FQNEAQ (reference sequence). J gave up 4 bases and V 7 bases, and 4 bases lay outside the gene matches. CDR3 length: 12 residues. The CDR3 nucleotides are TGTGCCAGCACCGGACAGGTTTACGAGCAGTACTTC. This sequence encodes CASTGQVYEQYF.

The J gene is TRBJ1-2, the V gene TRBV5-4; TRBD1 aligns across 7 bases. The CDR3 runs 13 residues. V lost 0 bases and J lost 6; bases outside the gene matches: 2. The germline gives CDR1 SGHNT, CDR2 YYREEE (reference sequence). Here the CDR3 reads CASSLVGGDGYTF. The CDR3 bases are TGTGCCAGCAGCTTGGTAGGGGGCGATGGCTACACCTTC.

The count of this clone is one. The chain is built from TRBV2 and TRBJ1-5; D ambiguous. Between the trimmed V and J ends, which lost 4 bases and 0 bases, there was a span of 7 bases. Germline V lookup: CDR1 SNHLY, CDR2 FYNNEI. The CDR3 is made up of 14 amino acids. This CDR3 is CASSAVYSNQPQHF. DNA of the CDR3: TGTGCCAGCAGTGCTGTATATAGCAATCAGCCCCAGCATTTT.

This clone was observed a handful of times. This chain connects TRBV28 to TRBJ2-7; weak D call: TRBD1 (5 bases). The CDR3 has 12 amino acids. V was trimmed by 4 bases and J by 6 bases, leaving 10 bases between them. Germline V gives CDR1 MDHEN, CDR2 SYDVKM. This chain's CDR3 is CASSSPGFEQYF. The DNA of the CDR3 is TGTGCCAGCAGTTCCCCAGGGTTCGAGCAGTACTTC.

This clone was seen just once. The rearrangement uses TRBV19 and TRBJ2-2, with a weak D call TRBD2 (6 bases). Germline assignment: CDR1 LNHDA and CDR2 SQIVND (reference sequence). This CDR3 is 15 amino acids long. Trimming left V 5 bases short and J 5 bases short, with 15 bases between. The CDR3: CASSFSSGWTGELFF. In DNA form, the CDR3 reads TGTGCCAGTAGTTTCTCCAGCGGGTGGACCGGGGAGCTGTTTTTT.

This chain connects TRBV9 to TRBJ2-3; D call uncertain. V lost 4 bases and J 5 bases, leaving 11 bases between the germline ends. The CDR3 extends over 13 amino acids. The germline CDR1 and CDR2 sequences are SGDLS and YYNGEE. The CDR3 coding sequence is TGTGCCAGCAGCCCGGCTCCCGGAGATACGCAGTATTTT. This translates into CASSPAPGDTQYF.

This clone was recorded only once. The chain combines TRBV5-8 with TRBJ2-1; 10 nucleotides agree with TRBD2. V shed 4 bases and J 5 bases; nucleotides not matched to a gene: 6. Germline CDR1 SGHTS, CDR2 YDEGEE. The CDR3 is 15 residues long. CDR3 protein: CASSDSSGGHNEQFF. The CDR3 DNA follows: TGTGCCAGCAGCGATTCTAGCGGGGGCCACAATGAGCAGTTCTTC. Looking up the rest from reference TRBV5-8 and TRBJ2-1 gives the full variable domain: EAGVTQSPTHLIKTRGQQATLRCSPISGHTSVYWYQQALGLGLQFLLWYDEGEERNRGNFPPRFSGRQFPNYSSELNVNALELEDSALYLCASSDSSGGHNEQFFGPGTRLTVL.

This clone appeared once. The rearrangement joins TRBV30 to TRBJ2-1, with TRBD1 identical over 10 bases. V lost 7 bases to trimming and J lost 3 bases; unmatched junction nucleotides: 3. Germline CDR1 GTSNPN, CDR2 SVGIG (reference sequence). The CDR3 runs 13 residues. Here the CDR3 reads CAYRDRGYNEQFF. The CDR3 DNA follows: TGTGCCTACCGGGACAGGGGCTACAATGAGCAGTTCTTC.

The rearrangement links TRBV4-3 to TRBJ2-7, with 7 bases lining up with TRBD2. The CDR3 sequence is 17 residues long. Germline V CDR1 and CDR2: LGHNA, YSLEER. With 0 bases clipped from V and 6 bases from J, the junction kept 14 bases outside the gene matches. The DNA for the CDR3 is TGCGCCAGCAGCCAAGAAAGTTCTTCGTCCGGGGGGAGCGAGCAGTACTTC. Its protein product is CASSQESSSSGGSEQYF.

The CDR3 sequence is CASSSKPTGPNTEAFF. The CDR3 DNA reads as TGTGCCAGCAGCTCGAAACCAACAGGGCCAAACACTGAAGCTTTCTTT. The V gene is TRBV7-6, the J gene TRBJ1-1; perhaps TRBD1 as D (6 bases). Germline loops: CDR1 SGHVS, CDR2 FNYEAQ. The CDR3 is made up of 16 amino acids. V was trimmed by 4 bases and J by 2 bases, leaving 17 bases between them. The full variable domain, its missing parts supplied by reference TRBV7-6 and TRBJ1-1, is GAGVSQSPRYKVTKRGQDVALRCDPISGHVSLYWYRQALGQGPEFLTYFNYEAQQDKSGLPNDRFSAERPEGSISTLTIQRTEQRDSAMYRCASSSKPTGPNTEAFFGQGTRLTVV.